The TCR beta chain under discussion was sequenced for a study of OX40 agonist ivuxolimab in advanced cancers. Study-wide background: Patients were treated with ivuxolimab, an agonistic anti-OX40 (CD134) antibody. While on treatment, patients had intravenous ivuxolimab at 0.01 to 10 mg/kg every 2 weeks. Whole-study findings and limits: Both CD4+ and CD8+ T cell populations in blood had undergone clonal expansion by week 6 at 0.1 to 3.0 mg/kg.

Blood samples were obtained at baseline, cycle 4 day 1, and cycle 7 day 1. This clone was picked up one time. Its antigen remains unknown. V dropped 9 bases and J dropped 0; count of bases not matched to a gene: 7. CDR1 SGHDN and CDR2 FVKESK come from the germline V gene. The CDR3 loop spans 15 amino acids. Generated by immunoSEQ multiplex PCR, the TCRdb table keeps only in-frame clones and is missing some. The sample has tens of thousands of clones, 86% seen once. This receptor was taken from an adult with an advanced solid tumor such as melanoma, head and neck, liver or kidney cancer. This sequence joins TRBV14 and TRBJ2-2; TRBD2 aligns across 7 bases. The material sequenced was CD4+ or CD8+ T cells sorted from blood, taken in a trial of the OX40 agonist ivuxolimab. CDR3 DNA sequence: TGTGCCAGGTCTTTGCGGGGGACGAACACCGGGGAGCTGTTTTTT. This gives the protein CARSLRGTNTGELFF.